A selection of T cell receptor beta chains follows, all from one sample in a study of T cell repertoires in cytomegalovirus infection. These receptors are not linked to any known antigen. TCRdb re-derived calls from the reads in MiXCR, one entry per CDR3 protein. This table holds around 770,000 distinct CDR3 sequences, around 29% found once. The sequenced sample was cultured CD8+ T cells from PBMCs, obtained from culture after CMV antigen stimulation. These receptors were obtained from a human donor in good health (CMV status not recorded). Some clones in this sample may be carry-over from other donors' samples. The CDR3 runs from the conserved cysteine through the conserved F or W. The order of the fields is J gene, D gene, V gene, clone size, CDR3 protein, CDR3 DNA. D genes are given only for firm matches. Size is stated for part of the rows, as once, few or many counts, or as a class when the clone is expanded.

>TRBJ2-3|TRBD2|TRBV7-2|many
CASSLTGTSGGGSTDTQYF
TGTGCCAGCAGCTTAACCGGGACTAGCGGGGGGGGTAGCACAGATACGCAGTATTTT
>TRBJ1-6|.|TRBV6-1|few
CASSVRESSYNSPLHF
TGTGCCAGCAGTGTCCGGGAAAGCTCCTATAATTCACCCCTCCACTTT
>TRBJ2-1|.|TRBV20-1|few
CSARDLGTSNPNEQFF
TGCAGTGCTAGAGATCTGGGGACATCCAACCCAAATGAGCAGTTCTTC
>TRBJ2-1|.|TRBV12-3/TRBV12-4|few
CASSPGRPEQFF
TGTGCCAGCAGCCCGGGACGTCCTGAGCAGTTCTTC
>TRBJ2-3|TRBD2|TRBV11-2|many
CASSPLAGGPEGTQYF
TGTGCCAGCAGCCCGCTAGCGGGGGGGCCGGAGGGTACGCAGTATTTT
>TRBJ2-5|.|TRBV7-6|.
CASSLGSYAQETQYF
TGTGCCAGCAGCTTGGGGTCCTACGCCCAAGAGACCCAGTACTTC
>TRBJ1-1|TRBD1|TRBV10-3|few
CAIWGGQGPAEAFF
TGTGCCATCTGGGGGGGACAGGGCCCAGCTGAAGCTTTCTTT
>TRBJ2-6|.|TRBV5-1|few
CASSPNPSGANVLTF
TGCGCCAGCAGCCCGAACCCCTCTGGGGCCAACGTCCTGACTTTC
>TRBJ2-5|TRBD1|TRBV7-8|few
CASSYRADRAEETQYF
TGTGCCAGCAGTTATCGGGCGGACAGGGCCGAAGAGACCCAGTACTTC
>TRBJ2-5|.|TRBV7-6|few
CASSPGRRAHEETQYF
TGTGCCAGCAGCCCTGGGCGCAGGGCTCACGAAGAGACCCAGTACTTC
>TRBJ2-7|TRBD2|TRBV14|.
CASSQVGGVSYEQYF
TGTGCCAGCAGCCAAGTGGGGGGGGTTTCGTACGAGCAGTACTTC
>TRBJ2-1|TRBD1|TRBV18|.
CASSPSGQGPHEQFF
TGTGCCAGCTCACCCTCGGGACAGGGACCCCATGAGCAGTTCTTC
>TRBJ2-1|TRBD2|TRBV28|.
CASSLIGGAPYNEQFF
TGTGCCAGCAGTTTAATCGGGGGGGCCCCTTACAATGAGCAGTTCTTC
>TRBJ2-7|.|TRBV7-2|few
CASSFLLDEQYF
TGTGCCAGCAGCTTCTTATTGGACGAGCAGTACTTC
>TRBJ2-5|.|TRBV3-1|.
CASSAGLDAETQYF
TGTGCCAGCAGCGCCGGGTTGGACGCAGAGACCCAGTACTTC
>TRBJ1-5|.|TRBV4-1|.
CASSQRQQRDQPQHF
TGCGCCAGCAGCCAAAGGCAGCAGCGAGATCAGCCCCAGCATTTT
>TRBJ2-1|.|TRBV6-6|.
CASSAEDRFYNEQFF
TGTGCCAGCAGTGCCGAGGACAGATTTTACAATGAGCAGTTCTTC
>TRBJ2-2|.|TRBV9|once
CASSAPSDSNTGELFF
TGTGCCAGCAGCGCTCCCTCGGACTCGAACACCGGGGAGCTGTTTTTT
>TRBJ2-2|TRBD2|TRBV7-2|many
CASSFSVLAGNTGELFF
TGTGCCAGCAGCTTTAGTGTCCTAGCGGGCAACACCGGGGAGCTGTTTTTT
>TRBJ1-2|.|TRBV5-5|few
CASSFGAGDYGYTF
TGTGCCAGCAGCTTTGGGGCGGGTGACTATGGCTACACCTTC
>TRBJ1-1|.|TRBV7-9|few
CASSRGAGATEAFF
TGTGCCAGCAGCCGAGGGGCAGGGGCCACTGAAGCTTTCTTT
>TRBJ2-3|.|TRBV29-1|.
CSVEGQNTDTQYF
TGCAGCGTTGAAGGGCAGAACACAGATACGCAGTATTTT
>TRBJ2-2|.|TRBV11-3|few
CASSQWGGAVIGELFF
TGTGCCAGCAGCCAGTGGGGGGGGGCCGTTATCGGGGAGCTGTTTTTT
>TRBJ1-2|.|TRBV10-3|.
CAISETGANGYTF
TGTGCCATCAGTGAGACGGGGGCGAATGGCTACACCTTC
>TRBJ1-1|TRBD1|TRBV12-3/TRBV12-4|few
CASSRTGLGTEAFF
TGTGCCAGCAGTCGGACAGGGCTGGGCACTGAAGCTTTCTTT
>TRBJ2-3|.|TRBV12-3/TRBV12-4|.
CASTLWGGGASDTQYF
TGTGCCAGCACCCTTTGGGGGGGGGGGGCCTCAGATACGCAGTATTTT
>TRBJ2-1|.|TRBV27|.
CVSSLGREQFF
TGTGTCAGCAGCCTGGGGCGTGAGCAGTTCTTC
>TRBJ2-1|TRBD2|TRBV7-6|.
CASSFPGGLVNEQFF
TGTGCCAGCAGCTTTCCGGGGGGGCTTGTAAATGAGCAGTTCTTC
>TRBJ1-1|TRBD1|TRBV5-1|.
CASSLWGTGSNTEAFF
TGCGCCAGCAGCTTGTGGGGGACAGGGTCGAACACTGAAGCTTTCTTT
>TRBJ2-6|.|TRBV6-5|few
CASSYGHISGANVLTF
TGTGCCAGCAGTTACGGGCACATCTCTGGGGCCAACGTCCTGACTTTC
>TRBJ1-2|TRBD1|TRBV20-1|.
CSARNRGFNYGYTF
TGCAGTGCTAGGAACAGGGGGTTTAACTATGGCTACACCTTC
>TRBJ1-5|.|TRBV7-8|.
CASSLTRGGDQPQHF
TGTGCCAGCAGCTTAACCAGGGGTGGCGATCAGCCCCAGCATTTT
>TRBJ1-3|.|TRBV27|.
CASRGGSENTIYF
TGTGCCAGCAGGGGGGGCAGTGAAAACACCATATATTTT
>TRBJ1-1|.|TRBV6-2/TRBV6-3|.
CAIFTPGGTEAFF
TGTGCCATCTTCACCCCGGGCGGAACTGAAGCTTTCTTT